The clone carrying this T cell receptor beta chain was detected only a few times. The CDR3 has 18 residues. V was trimmed by 1 base and J by 0 bases, leaving 13 bases between them. Per germline, CDR1 SEHNR and CDR2 FQNEAQ (reference sequence). TCRdb itself ran the 5' RACE reads through MiXCR, one entry per CDR3 protein. The sample includes approximately 69,000 distinct CDR3 sequences, around 11% of them seen just once. This record comes from a study of early T cells in non-severe SARS-CoV-2 infection. This TCR came from an adult who was a healthcare worker with PCR-confirmed SARS-CoV-2 infection or an uninfected control (not recorded which). This sequence joins TRBV7-9 and TRBJ1-6; D ambiguous. What was sequenced was whole blood. CDR3 residues: CASSLVAGPSSYNSPLHF. CDR3 bases: TGTGCCAGCAGCTTAGTGGCGGGTCCAAGCTCCTATAATTCACCCCTCCACTTT.